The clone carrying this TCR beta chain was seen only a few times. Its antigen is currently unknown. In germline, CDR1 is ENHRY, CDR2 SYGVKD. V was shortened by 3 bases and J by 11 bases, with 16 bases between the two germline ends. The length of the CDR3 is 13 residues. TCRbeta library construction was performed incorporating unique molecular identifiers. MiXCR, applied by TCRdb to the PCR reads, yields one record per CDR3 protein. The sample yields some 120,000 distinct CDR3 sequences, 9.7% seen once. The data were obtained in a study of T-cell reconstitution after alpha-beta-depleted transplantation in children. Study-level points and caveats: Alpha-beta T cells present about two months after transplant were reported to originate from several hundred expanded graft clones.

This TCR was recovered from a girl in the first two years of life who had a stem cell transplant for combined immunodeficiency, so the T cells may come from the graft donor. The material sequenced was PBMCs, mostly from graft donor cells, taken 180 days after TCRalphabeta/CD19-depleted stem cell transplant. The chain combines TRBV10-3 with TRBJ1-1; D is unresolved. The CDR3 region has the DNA TGTGCCATCAGTGATCTAACCATGAGATCGGCTTTCTTT. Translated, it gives CAISDLTMRSAFF.